This TCR beta chain was captured by sequencing in a study of shared clonotypes between healthy human individuals. Overall study results and limits: Clonotypes which were not shared had lower generation probabilities than clonotypes that all four donors shared.

In regard to this clone: The antigen remains undetermined.

The CDR3 is 15 residues long. V lost 3 bases to trimming and J lost 2 bases, with 14 bases between them. CDR1 and CDR2 from the germline V gene are MDHEN and SYDVKM. Some clones are missing from TCRdb's copy, which holds only in-frame ones; the method was immunoSEQ multiplex PCR. The sample contains 1,500,000 or so clones, around 98.5% of which appear only once. The receptor's source is a man between 25 and 39 years old in good health. V gene TRBV28 combines with J gene TRBJ2-7; TRBD1 is a possible D gene (6 bases). The source material was naive CD4+ T cells sorted from blood. Subset noted: CD45RA+ positively selected. CDR3 DNA: TGTGCCAGCAGTTTTCTGTTAGGACAGCCCTACGAGCAGTACTTC. This encodes CASSFLLGQPYEQYF.